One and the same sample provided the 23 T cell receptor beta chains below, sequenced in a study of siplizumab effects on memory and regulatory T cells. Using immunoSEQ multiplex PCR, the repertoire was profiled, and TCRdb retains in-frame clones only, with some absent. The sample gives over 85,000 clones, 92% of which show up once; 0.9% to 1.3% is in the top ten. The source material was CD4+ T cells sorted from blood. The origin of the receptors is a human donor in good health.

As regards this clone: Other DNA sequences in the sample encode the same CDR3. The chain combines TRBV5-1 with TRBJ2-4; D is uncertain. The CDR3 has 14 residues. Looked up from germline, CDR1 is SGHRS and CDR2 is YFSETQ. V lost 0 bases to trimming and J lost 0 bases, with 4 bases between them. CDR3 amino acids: CASSLGGAKNIQYF. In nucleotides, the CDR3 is TGCGCCAGCAGCTTGGGGGGAGCCAAAAACATTCAGTACTTC.

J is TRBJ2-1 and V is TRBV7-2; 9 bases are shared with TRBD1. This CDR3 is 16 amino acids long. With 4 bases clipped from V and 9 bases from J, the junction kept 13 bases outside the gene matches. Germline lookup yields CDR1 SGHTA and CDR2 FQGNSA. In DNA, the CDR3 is TGTGCCAGCAGCTCCTCCGGGACAGGGTTTATGGTTGAGCAGTTCTTC. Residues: CASSSSGTGFMVEQFF.

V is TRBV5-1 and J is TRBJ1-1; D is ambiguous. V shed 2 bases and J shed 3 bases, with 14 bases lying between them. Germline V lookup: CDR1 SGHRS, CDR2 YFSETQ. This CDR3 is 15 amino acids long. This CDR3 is CASSFLGRPDTEAFF. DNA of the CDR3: TGCGCCAGCAGCTTCCTAGGCCGTCCTGACACTGAAGCTTTCTTT.

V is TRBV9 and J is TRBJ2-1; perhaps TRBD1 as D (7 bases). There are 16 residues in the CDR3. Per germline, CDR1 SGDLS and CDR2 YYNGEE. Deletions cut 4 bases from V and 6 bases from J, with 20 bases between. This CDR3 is CASSPRGGTAPNEQFF. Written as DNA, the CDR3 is TGTGCCAGCAGCCCCCGAGGGGGGACAGCTCCCAATGAGCAGTTCTTC.

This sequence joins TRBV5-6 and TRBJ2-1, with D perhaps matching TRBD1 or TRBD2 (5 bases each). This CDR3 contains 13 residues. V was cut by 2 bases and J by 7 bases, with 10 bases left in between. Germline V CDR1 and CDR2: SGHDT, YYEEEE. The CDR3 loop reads CASSFGTSNEQFF. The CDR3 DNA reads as TGTGCCAGCAGCTTCGGGACCTCAAATGAGCAGTTCTTC.

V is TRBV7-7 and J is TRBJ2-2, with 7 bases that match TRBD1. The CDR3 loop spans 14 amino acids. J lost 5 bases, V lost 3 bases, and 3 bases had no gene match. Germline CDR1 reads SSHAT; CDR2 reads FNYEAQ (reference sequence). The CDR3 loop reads CASSLTGTTGELFF. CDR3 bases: TGTGCCAGCAGCTTGACAGGGACAACCGGGGAGCTGTTTTTT.

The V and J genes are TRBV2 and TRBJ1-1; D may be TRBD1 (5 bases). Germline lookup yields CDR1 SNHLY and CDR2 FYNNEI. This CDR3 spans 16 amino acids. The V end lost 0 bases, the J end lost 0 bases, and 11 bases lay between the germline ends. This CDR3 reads CASSEAAGYLNTEAFF. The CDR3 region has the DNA TGTGCCAGCAGTGAAGCCGCAGGGTATCTGAACACTGAAGCTTTCTTT.

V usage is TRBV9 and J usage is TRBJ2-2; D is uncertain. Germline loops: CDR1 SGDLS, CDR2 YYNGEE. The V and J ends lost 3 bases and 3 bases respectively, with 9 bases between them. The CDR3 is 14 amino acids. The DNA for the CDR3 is TGTGCCAGCAGCGGATATTGGGACACCGGGGAGCTGTTTTTT. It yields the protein CASSGYWDTGELFF.

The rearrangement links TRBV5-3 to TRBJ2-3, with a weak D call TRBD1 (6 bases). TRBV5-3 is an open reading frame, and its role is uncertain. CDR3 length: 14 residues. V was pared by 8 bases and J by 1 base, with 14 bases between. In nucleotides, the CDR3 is TGTGCCAGCAGCCAGAGGACAGGCACAGATACGCAGTATTTT. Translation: CASSQRTGTDTQYF.

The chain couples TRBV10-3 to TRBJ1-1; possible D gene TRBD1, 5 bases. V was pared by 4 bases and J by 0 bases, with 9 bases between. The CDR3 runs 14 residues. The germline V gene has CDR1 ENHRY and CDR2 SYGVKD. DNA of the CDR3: TGTGCCATCAGTGGGGGGGACCTGAACACTGAAGCTTTCTTT. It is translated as CAISGGDLNTEAFF.

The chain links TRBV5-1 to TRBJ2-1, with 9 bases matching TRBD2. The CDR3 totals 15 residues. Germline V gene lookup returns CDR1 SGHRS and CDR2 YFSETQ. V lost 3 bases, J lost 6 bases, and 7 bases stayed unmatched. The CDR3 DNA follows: TGCGCCAGCAGCTCAGGACTAGCGAGAGGCAATGAGCAGTTCTTC. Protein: CASSSGLARGNEQFF.

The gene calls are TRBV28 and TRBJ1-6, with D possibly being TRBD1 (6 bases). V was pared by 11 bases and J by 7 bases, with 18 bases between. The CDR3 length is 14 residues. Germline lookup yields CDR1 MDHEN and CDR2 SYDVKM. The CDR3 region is CAASFGGRNSPLHF. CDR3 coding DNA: TGTGCCGCCTCATTTGGGGGGCGAAATTCACCCCTCCACTTT.

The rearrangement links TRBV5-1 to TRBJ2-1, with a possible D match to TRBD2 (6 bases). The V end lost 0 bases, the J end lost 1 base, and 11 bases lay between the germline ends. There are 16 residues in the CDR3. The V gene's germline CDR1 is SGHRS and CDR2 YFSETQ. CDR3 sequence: CASSLDGGDSYNEQFF. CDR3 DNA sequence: TGCGCCAGCAGCTTGGACGGCGGGGATTCCTACAATGAGCAGTTCTTC.

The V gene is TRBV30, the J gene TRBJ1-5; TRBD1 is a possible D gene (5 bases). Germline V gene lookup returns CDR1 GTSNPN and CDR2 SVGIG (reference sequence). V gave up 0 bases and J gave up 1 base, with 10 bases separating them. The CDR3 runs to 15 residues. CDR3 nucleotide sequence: TGTGCCTGGAGTGTGCGGGGCGTAAGCAATCAGCCCCAGCATTTT. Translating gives CAWSVRGVSNQPQHF.

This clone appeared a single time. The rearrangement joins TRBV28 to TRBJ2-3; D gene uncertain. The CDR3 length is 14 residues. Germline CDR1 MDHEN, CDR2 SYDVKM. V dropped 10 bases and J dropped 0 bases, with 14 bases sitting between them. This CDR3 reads CATLRATSTDTQYF. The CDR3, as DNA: TGTGCCACCTTGAGAGCCACTAGCACAGATACGCAGTATTTT.

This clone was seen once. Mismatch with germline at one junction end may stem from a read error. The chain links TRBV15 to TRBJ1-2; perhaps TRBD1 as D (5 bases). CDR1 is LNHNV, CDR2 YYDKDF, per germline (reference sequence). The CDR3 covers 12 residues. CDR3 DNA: TGTGCCACCAGCAGAGATACGAGGGGCCCTAACTTC. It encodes CATSRDTRGPNF.

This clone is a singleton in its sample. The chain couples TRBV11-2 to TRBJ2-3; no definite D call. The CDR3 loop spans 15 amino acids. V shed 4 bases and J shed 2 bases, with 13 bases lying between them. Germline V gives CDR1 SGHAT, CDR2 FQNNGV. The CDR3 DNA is TGTGCCAGCAGCTCATGGGCGGTGGTCACAGATACGCAGTATTTT. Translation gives CASSSWAVVTDTQYF.

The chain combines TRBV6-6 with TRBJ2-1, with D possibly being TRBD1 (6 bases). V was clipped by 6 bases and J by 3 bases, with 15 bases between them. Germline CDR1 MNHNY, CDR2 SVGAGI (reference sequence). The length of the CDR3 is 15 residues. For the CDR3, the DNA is TGTGCCAGCAGGATCCGGGACACCGACTACAATGAGCAGTTCTTC. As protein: CASRIRDTDYNEQFF.

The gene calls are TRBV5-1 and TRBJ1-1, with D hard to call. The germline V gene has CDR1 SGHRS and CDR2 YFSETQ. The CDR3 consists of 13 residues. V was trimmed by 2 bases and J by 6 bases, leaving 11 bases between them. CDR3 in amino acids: CASSFGDSSEAFF. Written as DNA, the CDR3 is TGCGCCAGCAGCTTCGGAGATAGTTCTGAAGCTTTCTTT.

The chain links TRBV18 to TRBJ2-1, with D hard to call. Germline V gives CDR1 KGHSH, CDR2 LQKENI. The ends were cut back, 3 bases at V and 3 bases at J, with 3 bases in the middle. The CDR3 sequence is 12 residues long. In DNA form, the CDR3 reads TGTGCCAGCTCACCCAACTACAATGAGCAGTTCTTC. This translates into CASSPNYNEQFF.

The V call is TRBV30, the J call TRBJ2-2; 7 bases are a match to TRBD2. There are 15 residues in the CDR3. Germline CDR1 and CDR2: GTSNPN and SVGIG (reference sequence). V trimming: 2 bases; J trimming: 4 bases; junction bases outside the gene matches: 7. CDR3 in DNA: TGTGCCTGGAGTCCGACTAGCAGTGGCACCGGGGAGCTGTTTTTT. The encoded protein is CAWSPTSSGTGELFF. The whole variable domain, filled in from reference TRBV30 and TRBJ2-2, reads SQTIHQWPATLVQPVGSPLSLECTVEGTSNPNLYWYRQAAGRGLQLLFYSVGIGQISSEVPQNLSASRPQDRQFILSSKKLLLSDSGFYLCAWSPTSSGTGELFFGEGSRLTVL.

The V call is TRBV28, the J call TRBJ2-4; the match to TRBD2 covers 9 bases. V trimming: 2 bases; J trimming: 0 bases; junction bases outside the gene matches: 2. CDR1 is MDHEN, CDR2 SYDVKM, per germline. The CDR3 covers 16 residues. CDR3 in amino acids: CASSLLAGRAKNIQYF. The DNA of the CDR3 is TGTGCCAGCAGTTTACTAGCGGGAAGAGCCAAAAACATTCAGTACTTC.

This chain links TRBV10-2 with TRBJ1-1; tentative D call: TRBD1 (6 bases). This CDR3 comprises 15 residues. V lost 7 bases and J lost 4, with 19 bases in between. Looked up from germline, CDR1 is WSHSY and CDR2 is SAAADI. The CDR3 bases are TGCGCCAGCACAGAAATCCCAGGGGTGCCCACTGAAGCTTTCTTT. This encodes CASTEIPGVPTEAFF.